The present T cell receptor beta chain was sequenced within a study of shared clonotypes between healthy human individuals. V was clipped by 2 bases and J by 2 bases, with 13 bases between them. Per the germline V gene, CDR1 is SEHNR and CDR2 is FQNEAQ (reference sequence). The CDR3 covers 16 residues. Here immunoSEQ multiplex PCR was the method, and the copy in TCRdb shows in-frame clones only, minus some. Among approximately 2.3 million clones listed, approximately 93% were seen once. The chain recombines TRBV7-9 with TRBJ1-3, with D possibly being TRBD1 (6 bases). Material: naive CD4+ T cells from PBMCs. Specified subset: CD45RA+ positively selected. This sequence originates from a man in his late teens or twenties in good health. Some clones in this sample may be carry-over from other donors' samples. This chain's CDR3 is CASSLSRGAPGNTIYF. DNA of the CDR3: TGTGCCAGCAGCTTAAGTCGGGGGGCGCCTGGAAACACCATATATTTT.